This is a list of T cell receptor beta chains from one sample in a study of PD-1 blockade in classical Hodgkin lymphoma. Profiling relied on immunoSEQ multiplex PCR, and the TCRdb table lists in-frame clones only, not all of them. This sample has 70,000 or so clones; about 93% occur once, and the top ten carry roughly 2.6%. Material: peripheral blood mononuclear cells (PBMCs). The receptors derive from a human donor with classical Hodgkin lymphoma. Both conserved end residues are part of each CDR3. The D gene is left open where the match is weak. Expanded clones are given a class, and other clones once, few, many or no size at all.

-,-,TRBV10-2,TRBJ2-7,CASSGTDHYEQYF,TGCGCCAGCAGTGGGACAGATCACTACGAGCAGTACTTC
TRBD1,-,TRBV2,TRBJ2-1,CASSDQRGPYNEQFF,TGTGCCAGCAGTGATCAGAGGGGGCCCTACAATGAGCAGTTCTTC
TRBD2,-,TRBV4-1,TRBJ2-3,CASSQDHRGRSTDTQYF,TGCGCCAGCAGCCAAGATCATCGCGGGAGAAGCACAGATACGCAGTATTTT
-,-,TRBV7-2,TRBJ1-2,CASSHPLTGSPGYGYGYTF,TGTGCCAGCAGCCACCCCCTTACAGGATCCCCGGGGTATGGCTATGGCTACACCTTC
TRBD2,-,TRBV29-1,TRBJ2-3,CSVRLAGGPTDTQYF,TGCAGCGTACGACTAGCGGGGGGGCCCACAGATACGCAGTATTTT
TRBD2,-,TRBV7-3,TRBJ2-1,CASSPQSGGLSYNEQFF,TGTGCCAGCAGCCCCCAGAGCGGGGGCCTTTCCTACAATGAGCAGTTCTTC
-,-,TRBV4-1,TRBJ2-3,CASSQVTDTQYF,TGCGCCAGCAGCCAAGTTACAGATACGCAGTATTTT
-,-,TRBV10-3,TRBJ2-3,CATSTNQGGPDTQYF,TGTGCCACCTCCACTAATCAAGGGGGGCCGGATACGCAGTATTTT
-,few,TRBV7-8,TRBJ1-2,CASSSSWDSRINYGYTF,TGTGCCAGCAGCTCCTCCTGGGACTCTAGAATTAACTATGGCTACACCTTC
-,-,TRBV28,TRBJ1-1,CASSLRKAEAFF,TGTGCCAGCAGTTTGCGGAAGGCTGAAGCTTTCTTT
-,-,TRBV30,TRBJ1-5,CAWSVGGFNQPQHF,TGTGCCTGGAGTGTAGGGGGTTTCAATCAGCCCCAGCATTTT
-,once,TRBV7-9,TRBJ1-1,CASSLVSEAFF,TGTGCCAGCAGCTTAGTCAGCGAAGCTTTCTTT
-,-,TRBV7-9,TRBJ1-5,CASSSDGNQPQHF,TGTGCCAGCAGCAGCGACGGCAATCAGCCCCAGCATTTT
-,-,TRBV6-5,TRBJ1-5,CASRRRGGGNQPQHF,TGTGCCAGCAGGCGCCGTGGAGGGGGTAATCAGCCCCAGCATTTT
TRBD1,-,TRBV7-9,TRBJ1-1,CASSVGQYSGTEAFF,TGTGCCAGCAGCGTGGGACAGTATTCTGGAACTGAAGCTTTCTTT
-,once,TRBV28,TRBJ1-1,CASTPLTRGSTEAFF,TGTGCCAGCACCCCCTTAACCCGGGGGAGCACTGAAGCTTTCTTT
-,-,TRBV7-9,TRBJ2-7,CASSLGSTVGEQYF,TGTGCCAGCAGCTTGGGGTCCACAGTGGGCGAGCAGTACTTC
-,-,TRBV6-1,TRBJ1-6,CASRETANSPLHF,TGTGCCAGCAGGGAAACGGCCAATTCACCCCTCCACTTT
-,-,TRBV19,TRBJ1-1,CASSIDRRPMMNTEAFF,TGTGCCAGTAGTATAGATCGGAGACCGATGATGAACACTGAAGCTTTCTTT
-,-,TRBV19,TRBJ1-5,CASSIQLAYQQPQHF,TGTGCCAGTAGTATTCAGTTAGCGTATCAGCAGCCCCAGCATTTT
-,-,TRBV12-5,TRBJ1-4,CASRGQRAPHDEKLFF,TGTGCTAGTCGTGGACAGAGGGCCCCCCACGATGAAAAACTGTTTTTT
-,-,TRBV7-2,TRBJ2-1,CASSIRGENEQFF,TGTGCCAGCAGCATAAGGGGGGAGAATGAGCAGTTCTTC
-,-,TRBV28,TRBJ1-2,CASGAGSSKDYGYTF,TGTGCCAGCGGAGCAGGGAGTAGTAAGGACTATGGCTACACCTTC
-,-,TRBV29-1,TRBJ2-3,CSVGRPAGTDTQYF,TGCAGCGTTGGGCGGCCCGCGGGCACAGATACGCAGTATTTT
TRBD2,-,TRBV5-1,TRBJ2-7,CASSLGTSYHEQYF,TGCGCCAGCAGCTTGGGGACTAGCTACCACGAGCAGTACTTC
-,-,TRBV9,TRBJ2-5,CASSASPFFRETQYF,TGTGCCAGCAGCGCCTCACCCTTCTTTAGAGAGACCCAGTACTTC
-,once,TRBV28,TRBJ1-3,CASSSQGNTIYF,TGTGCCAGCAGCAGCCAGGGAAACACCATATATTTT
-,once,TRBV7-2,TRBJ2-1,CASSSAGQKYNEQFF,TGTGCCAGCAGCTCCGCGGGACAGAAGTACAATGAGCAGTTCTTC
-,-,TRBV29-1,TRBJ2-2,CSFRRGVNTGELFF,TGCAGCTTTCGAAGGGGTGTGAACACCGGGGAGCTGTTTTTT
-,few,TRBV7-2,TRBJ1-2,CASSRGTLVGYTF,TGTGCCAGCAGCCGCGGGACCCTAGTTGGCTACACCTTC
-,-,TRBV10-3,TRBJ2-3,CAISGGSWTDTQYF,TGTGCCATCTCTGGGGGGAGTTGGACAGATACGCAGTATTTT
-,-,TRBV6-5,TRBJ2-3,CASSYHSDGGTDTQYF,TGTGCCAGCAGTTACCACTCAGACGGAGGAACAGATACGCAGTATTTT
-,-,TRBV29-1,TRBJ2-7,CSVAGYEQYF,TGCAGCGTTGCCGGTTACGAGCAGTACTTC
-,-,TRBV2,TRBJ1-2,CASSVTLYGYTF,TGTGCCAGCAGTGTCACCCTCTATGGCTACACCTTC
-,once,TRBV20-1,TRBJ2-1,CSASVNNEQFF,TGCAGTGCTAGCGTAAACAATGAGCAGTTCTTC
-,-,TRBV7-2,TRBJ2-7,CASSLDAAYYEQYF,TGTGCCAGCAGCTTAGACGCAGCTTACTACGAGCAGTACTTC
-,-,TRBV21-1,TRBJ2-2,CKGTGGDTGELFF,TGCAAGGGTACAGGGGGCGACACCGGGGAGCTGTTTTTT
-,-,TRBV28,TRBJ2-3,CASSFGTPSTDTQYF,TGTGCCAGCAGTTTTGGGACTCCCAGCACAGATACGCAGTATTTT
-,-,TRBV6-6,TRBJ2-2,CASSLTGELFF,TGTGCCAGCAGTCTAACCGGGGAGCTGTTTTTT
-,-,TRBV7-2,TRBJ2-5,CASSQGGETQYF,TGTGCCAGCAGCCAGGGGGGAGAGACCCAGTACTTC
-,-,TRBV4-3,TRBJ2-1,CASSQEGGVAIYNEQFF,TGCGCCAGCAGCCAAGAGGGCGGCGTAGCCATTTACAATGAGCAGTTCTTC
-,-,TRBV13,TRBJ1-2,CASSSAGGGYGYTF,TGTGCCAGCAGCTCCGCGGGAGGAGGTTATGGCTACACCTTC
-,-,TRBV11-3,TRBJ2-1,CASSFYTSSYNEQFF,TGTGCCAGCAGCTTTTACACGAGCTCCTACAATGAGCAGTTCTTC
-,-,TRBV6-4,TRBJ1-2,CASSDSAGGGYTF,TGTGCCAGCAGTGACTCGGCAGGAGGCGGCTACACCTTC
-,-,TRBV18,TRBJ2-7,CASSYGGQTEQYF,TGTGCCAGCTCATACGGGGGCCAGACCGAGCAGTACTTC